This T cell receptor (beta chain) stems from a study of blood T cell repertoires in COVID-19. Study information: Samples came from the United States, Italy and Spain, spanning acute and convalescent COVID-19.

The Seattle patients joined while their infection was active and were tracked longitudinally afterward. Data came from immunoSEQ multiplex PCR; TCRdb stores just in-frame clones and leaves some out. This table has around 290,000 clones, about 88% appearing once. This receptor was obtained from a woman aged 70-85 years with COVID-19, enrolled during active disease. The specimen was peripheral blood.

The CDR3 is CASSLGTGSSDNEQFF. The CDR3 bases are TGTGCCAGCAGCTTAGGAACAGGGTCGTCGGACAATGAGCAGTTCTTC. V gene TRBV11-2 combines with J gene TRBJ2-1; the D gene is possibly TRBD1 (6 bases). CDR1 and CDR2 from the germline V gene are SGHAT and FQNNGV. Trimming took 1 base from V and 5 from J, leaving 15 bases between them. This CDR3 contains 16 residues.